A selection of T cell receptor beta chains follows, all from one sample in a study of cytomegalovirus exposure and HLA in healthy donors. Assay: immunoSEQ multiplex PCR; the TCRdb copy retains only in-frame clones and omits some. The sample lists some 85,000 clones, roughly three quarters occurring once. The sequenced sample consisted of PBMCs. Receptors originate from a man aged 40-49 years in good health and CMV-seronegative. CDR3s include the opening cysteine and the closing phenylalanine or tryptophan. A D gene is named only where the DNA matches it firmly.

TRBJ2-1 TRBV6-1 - CASSEGLDYNEQFF
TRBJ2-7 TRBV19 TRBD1 CASSTGQDGYEQYF
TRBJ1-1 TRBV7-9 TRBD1 CASSLDPGQGATNTEAFF
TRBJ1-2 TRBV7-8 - CASSPYSGTYYGYTF
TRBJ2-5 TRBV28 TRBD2 CASSASLAVQETQYF
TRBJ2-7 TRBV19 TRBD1 CASSTGQDHYEQYF
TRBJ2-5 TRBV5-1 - CASSRQQETQYF
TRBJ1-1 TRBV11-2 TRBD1 CASSSNRGGKNTEAFF
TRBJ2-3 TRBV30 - CAWSVVGNTQYF
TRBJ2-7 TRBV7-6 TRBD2 CASSLAGVAGGAYEQYF
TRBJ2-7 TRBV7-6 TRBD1 CASSAGTHRGEQYF
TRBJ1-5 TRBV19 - CASSQTGSSNQPQHF
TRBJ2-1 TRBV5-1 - CASRGSSYNEQFF